This T cell receptor beta chain was sequenced in a study of blood T cell repertoires in COVID-19. Study summary: The cDNA or gDNA used as material had been derived from T cells, B-cell-depleted T cells, or PBMCs.

Germline CDR1 and CDR2: SGHRS and YFSETQ. CDR3 length: 13 residues. V was cut by 3 bases and J by 3 bases, with 7 bases left in between. This clone was seen a single time. Authors' processing steps: Reference gene primers were amplified, and this amplification served to estimate nucleated cell counts. Only in-frame clones appear in the TCRdb table, and some are missing; sequencing was by immunoSEQ multiplex PCR. That table is the source of V, J and clone size, and D and trimming were worked out from the DNA. The sample contains around 150,000 clones, 85% of which appear only once. The V gene is TRBV5-1, the J gene TRBJ1-5; the D is unclear. What was sequenced was peripheral blood. The TCR originated in a human donor with acute or convalescent COVID-19. The donor label of this sample is uncertain. The CDR3 DNA sequence: TGCGCCAGCAGCTACACATTCAATCAGCCCCAGCATTTT. Translation gives CASSYTFNQPQHF. Full variable domain (remainder filled in from reference TRBV5-1 and TRBJ1-5): KAGVTQTPRYLIKTRGQQVTLSCSPISGHRSVSWYQQTPGQGLQFLFEYFSETQRNKGNFPGRFSGRQFSNSRSEMNVSTLELGDSALYLCASSYTFNQPQHFGDGTRLSIL.